A selection of T cell receptor beta chains follows, all from one sample in a study of OX40 agonist ivuxolimab in advanced cancers. The assay was immunoSEQ multiplex PCR, and TCRdb's table has in-frame clones only and misses some. The sample lists 20,000 to 25,000 clones; nearly 80% were seen once. Source: CD4+ or CD8+ T cells sorted from blood, taken in a trial of the OX40 agonist ivuxolimab. The receptors come from an adult with an advanced solid tumor such as melanoma, head and neck, liver or kidney cancer. Each CDR3 is given with its conserved first and last residue. D genes are given only for firm matches. Rows give clone size only sometimes, using once, few, many, or a class for an expanded clone.

>TRBD2|NA|TRBV5-1|TRBJ2-5
TGCGCCAGCAGCTTGGAGATTAGCGGGGGGGCCACCGGGGAGACCCAGTACTTC
CASSLEISGGATGETQYF
>NA|NA|TRBV4-3|TRBJ1-4
TGCGCCAGCAGCCACCTCGGGGCTAATGAAAAACTGTTTTTT
CASSHLGANEKLFF
>NA|NA|TRBV5-4|TRBJ1-1
TGTGCCAGCAGCACTAGACAGGACGTATTTGAAGCTTTCTTT
CASSTRQDVFEAFF
>NA|NA|TRBV28|TRBJ1-5
TGTGCCAGCACCTCTCTTATCGGTGGGGGTCAGCCCCAGCATTTT
CASTSLIGGGQPQHF
>NA|once|TRBV6-6|TRBJ1-6
TGTGCCAGCAGTTACGGGGGCTCCTATAATTCACCCCTCCACTTT
CASSYGGSYNSPLHF
>TRBD1|NA|TRBV28|TRBJ2-3
TGTGCCAGCAGTTTACCGGGACAGGGAGTAGATACGCAGTATTTT
CASSLPGQGVDTQYF
>NA|NA|TRBV21-1|TRBJ2-2
TGTGCCAGCAGCCCCATCTTTAAGGGGGAGGTAACCGGGGAGCTGTTTTTT
CASSPIFKGEVTGELFF
>NA|NA|TRBV11-3|TRBJ2-7
TGTGCCAGCACCCGACAGGCCCCCTACGAGCAGTACTTC
CASTRQAPYEQYF
>NA|NA|TRBV10-3|TRBJ2-5
TGTGCCACCGGCCAGGGGACCCAGTACTTC
CATGQGTQYF
>NA|NA|TRBV2|TRBJ2-7
TGTGCCAGCAGTGAGGGGCTAGGGCTCTACGAGCAGTACTTC
CASSEGLGLYEQYF
>TRBD2|NA|TRBV4-1|TRBJ2-2
TGCGCCAGCAGCTTAACTAGCGGGAGGGGGGAGCTGTTTTTT
CASSLTSGRGELFF